This T cell receptor beta chain was sequenced for a study of Ad26.COV2.S vaccination and SARS-CoV-2 variants. On the study more broadly: Administration of Ad26.COV2.S was intramuscular, either once or twice 56 days apart. Study-wide results and caveats: After vaccination, reports described spike-specific CD8+ and CD4+ T cell responses as showing substantial breadth. Similar non-spike TCR breadth was seen in vaccine and placebo recipients.

Treatment noted: 15 to 20 received Ad26.COV2.S at low or high dose, single or two shots; several received placebo; per-sample allocation not given. Sampling was done on day 63 after the first vaccine or placebo injection. An Ad26 vector carrying the Wuhan-strain SARS-CoV-2 spike served as the vaccine. The table came from immunoSEQ multiplex PCR; TCRdb's copy has only in-frame clones and leaves some out. The repertoire holds about 330,000 clones, with roughly nine tenths as singletons. The ends were cut back, 1 base at V and 3 bases at J, with 10 bases in the middle. CDR3 size: 14 residues. CDR1 and CDR2 (germline): GTSNPN, SVGIG (reference sequence). To note about this clone: Its antigen is unknown.

V is TRBV30 and J is TRBJ1-5; the D is unclear. This TCR derives from a person between 18 and 65 years old who received the Ad26.COV2.S COVID-19 vaccine or a placebo. The sequences come from peripheral blood, collected in a trial of Ad26.COV2.S vaccine versus placebo. The CDR3 sequence: CAWSAGNNNQPQHF. The CDR3 DNA is TGTGCCTGGAGTGCTGGGAACAACAATCAGCCCCAGCATTTT. Drawing the rest from reference TRBV30 and TRBJ1-5, the complete variable domain is SQTIHQWPATLVQPVGSPLSLECTVEGTSNPNLYWYRQAAGRGLQLLFYSVGIGQISSEVPQNLSASRPQDRQFILSSKKLLLSDSGFYLCAWSAGNNNQPQHFGDGTRLSIL.